Here is one T cell receptor beta chain with its context. Trimming left V 4 bases short and J 4 bases short, with 14 bases between. The CDR3 has 15 amino acids. Germline V gene lookup returns CDR1 SGHRS and CDR2 YFSETQ. TCRdb reprocessed the RT-PCR reads with MiXCR, giving one entry per CDR3 protein. The sample includes 800,000 to 1,000,000 distinct CDR3 sequences, around 17% of them seen just once. This sample is part of a study of patients and donors after allogeneic stem cell transplantation. The sequence was collected from a human donor who was either an allogeneic HSCT recipient or a stem cell or donor lymphocyte infusion donor (not recorded which). It is not recorded whose cells these are; they may come from a transplant donor. This chain uses TRBV5-1 with TRBJ2-2; D is perhaps TRBD1 or TRBD2 (5 bases each). The sample taken for sequencing was blood, either unsorted or a sorted T cell fraction (not recorded which). The CDR3 region is CASSTRWDLTGELFF. The CDR3 nucleotides read TGCGCCAGCAGCACGAGATGGGACCTCACCGGGGAGCTGTTTTTT.